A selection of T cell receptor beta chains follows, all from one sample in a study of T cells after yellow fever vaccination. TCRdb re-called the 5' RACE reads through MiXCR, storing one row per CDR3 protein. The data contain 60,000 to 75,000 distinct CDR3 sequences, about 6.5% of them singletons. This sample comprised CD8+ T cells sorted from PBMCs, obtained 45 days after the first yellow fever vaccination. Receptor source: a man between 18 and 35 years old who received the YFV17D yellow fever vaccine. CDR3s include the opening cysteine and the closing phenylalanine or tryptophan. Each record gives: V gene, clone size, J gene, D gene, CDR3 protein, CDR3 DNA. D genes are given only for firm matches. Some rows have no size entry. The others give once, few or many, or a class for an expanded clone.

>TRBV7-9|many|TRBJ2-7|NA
CASSLARGKVAYEQYF
TGTGCCAGCAGCTTAGCGCGAGGTAAAGTAGCCTACGAGCAGTACTTC
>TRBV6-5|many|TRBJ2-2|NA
CASSYSLGAGELFF
TGTGCCAGCAGTTACTCTCTGGGGGCCGGGGAGCTGTTTTTT
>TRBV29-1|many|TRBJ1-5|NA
CSVESGSGQPQHF
TGCAGCGTTGAATCGGGGAGCGGTCAGCCCCAGCATTTT
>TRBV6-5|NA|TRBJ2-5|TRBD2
CASSPRGSQETQYF
TGTGCCAGCAGCCCGCGGGGGAGTCAAGAGACCCAGTACTTC
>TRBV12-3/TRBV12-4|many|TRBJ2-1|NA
CASRDTAEKSSYNEQFF
TGTGCCAGCAGGGACACAGCAGAAAAGAGCTCCTACAATGAGCAGTTCTTC
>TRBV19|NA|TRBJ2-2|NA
CASSIDRVANTGELFF
TGTGCCAGTAGTATAGATCGTGTAGCGAACACCGGGGAGCTGTTTTTT
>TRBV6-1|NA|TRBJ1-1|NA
CASSGGAYTEAFF
TGTGCCAGCAGTGGGGGGGCCTACACTGAAGCTTTCTTT
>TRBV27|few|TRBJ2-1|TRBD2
CASRLGTSGGYNEQFF
TGTGCCAGCAGACTCGGGACTAGCGGGGGCTACAATGAGCAGTTCTTC
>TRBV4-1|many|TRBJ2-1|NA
CASSQEPASSYNEQFF
TGCGCCAGCAGCCAAGAGCCAGCGAGCTCCTACAATGAGCAGTTCTTC
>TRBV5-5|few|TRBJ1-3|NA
CASSFHSLSGNTIYF
TGTGCCAGCAGCTTCCACAGCCTCTCTGGAAACACCATATATTTT
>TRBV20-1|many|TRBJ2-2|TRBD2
CSARDGLAGDTGELFF
TGCAGTGCTAGAGATGGACTAGCGGGGGACACCGGGGAGCTGTTTTTT
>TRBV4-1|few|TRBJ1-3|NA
CASRQWDLGNTIYF
TGCGCCAGCAGGCAGTGGGACCTTGGAAACACCATATATTTT
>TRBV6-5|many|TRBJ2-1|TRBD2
CASSYTWAGGSRNEQFF
TGTGCCAGCAGTTACACGTGGGCGGGGGGGTCGCGAAATGAGCAGTTCTTC
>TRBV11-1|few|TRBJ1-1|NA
CASSLGRRSEAFF
TGTGCCAGCAGTTTAGGACGGAGATCTGAAGCTTTCTTT
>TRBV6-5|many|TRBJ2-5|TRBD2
CASSYGRGRRETQYF
TGTGCCAGCAGTTACGGGCGGGGGAGAAGGGAGACCCAGTACTTC
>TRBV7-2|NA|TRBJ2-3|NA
CASSTWGRSTDTQYF
TGTGCCAGCAGCACCTGGGGACGGAGCACAGATACGCAGTATTTT
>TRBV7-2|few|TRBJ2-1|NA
CASSLAVVSSYNEQFF
TGTGCCAGCAGCTTAGCGGTGGTTAGCTCCTACAATGAGCAGTTCTTC
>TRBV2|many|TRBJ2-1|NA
CASSEEGSSYNEQFF
TGTGCCAGCAGTGAAGAAGGGAGCTCCTACAATGAGCAGTTCTTC
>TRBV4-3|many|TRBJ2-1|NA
CASSERGTGIDNEQFF
TGCGCCAGCAGCGAACGGGGGACCGGAATCGACAATGAGCAGTTCTTC
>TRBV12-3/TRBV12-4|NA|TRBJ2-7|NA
CASSLVGANYFYEQYF
TGTGCCAGCAGTTTAGTTGGGGCCAACTATTTCTACGAGCAGTACTTC
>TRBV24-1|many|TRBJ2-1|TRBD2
CATRATSGDEQFF
TGTGCCACCAGGGCGACTAGCGGGGACGAGCAGTTCTTC
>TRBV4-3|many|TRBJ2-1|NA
CASSQEAVTYNEQFF
TGCGCCAGCAGCCAAGAGGCAGTTACCTACAATGAGCAGTTCTTC
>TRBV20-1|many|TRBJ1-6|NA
CSAQTRWRESYNSPLHF
TGCAGTGCTCAAACGAGGTGGAGGGAGTCCTATAATTCACCCCTCCACTTT
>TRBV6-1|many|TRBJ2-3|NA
CASSDYTQYF
TGTGCCAGCAGTGACTATACGCAGTATTTT
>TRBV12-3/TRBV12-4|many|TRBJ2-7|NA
CASSFGSSYEQYF
TGTGCCAGCAGTTTCGGTAGCTCCTACGAGCAGTACTTC
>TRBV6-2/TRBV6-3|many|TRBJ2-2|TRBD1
CASSSGTGVSGELFF
TGTGCCAGCAGCTCCGGGACAGGGGTTTCCGGGGAGCTGTTTTTT
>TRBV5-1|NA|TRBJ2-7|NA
CASSLMSAFSYEQYF
TGCGCCAGCAGCTTGATGTCAGCCTTCTCCTACGAGCAGTACTTC
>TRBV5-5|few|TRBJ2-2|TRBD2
CASSTLTSGNTGELFF
TGTGCCAGCAGTACGCTGACTAGCGGGAACACCGGGGAGCTGTTTTTT
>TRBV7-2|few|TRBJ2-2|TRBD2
CASSPSGGAGAGELFF
TGTGCCAGCAGCCCTAGCGGGGGGGCCGGGGCCGGGGAGCTGTTTTTT
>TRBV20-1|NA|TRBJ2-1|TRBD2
CCARDYELAGAPSEQFF
TGCTGTGCTAGAGATTATGAACTAGCGGGGGCCCCGTCTGAGCAGTTCTTC
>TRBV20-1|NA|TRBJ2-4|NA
CCARLYRPVPPDLAKNIQYF
TGCTGTGCTAGATTATATCGTCCGGTCCCCCCGGACCTAGCCAAAAACATTCAGTACTTC
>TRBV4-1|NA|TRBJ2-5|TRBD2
CASSQGLAGEETQYF
TGCGCCAGCAGCCAAGGCCTAGCGGGGGAGGAGACCCAGTACTTC
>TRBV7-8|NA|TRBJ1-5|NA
CASTLSTTPAVGSRGEPQHF
TGTGCCAGCACTCTCTCTACGACTCCGGCGGTCGGCTCCCGGGGCGAGCCCCAGCATTTT
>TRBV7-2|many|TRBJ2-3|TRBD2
CASSPGLAGGLGTQYF
TGTGCCAGCAGCCCCGGGCTAGCGGGGGGGTTGGGTACGCAGTATTTT
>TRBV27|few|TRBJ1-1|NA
CASVLWSTHEAFF
TGTGCCAGCGTTTTATGGAGTACCCATGAAGCTTTCTTT
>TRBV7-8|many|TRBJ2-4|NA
CASSLEAGQNVAKNIQYF
TGTGCCAGCAGCTTAGAAGCGGGACAGAACGTAGCCAAAAACATTCAGTACTTC
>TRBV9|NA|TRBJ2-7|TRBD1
CASSPRDRGTYEQYF
TGTGCCAGCAGCCCACGGGACAGGGGCACCTACGAGCAGTACTTC
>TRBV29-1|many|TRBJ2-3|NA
CSVGGDVTSTDTQYF
TGCAGCGTTGGAGGGGACGTGACTAGCACAGATACGCAGTATTTT
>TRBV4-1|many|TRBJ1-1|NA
CASSQVEGRGTEAFF
TGCGCCAGCAGCCAAGTCGAGGGCCGGGGCACTGAAGCTTTCTTT